The sequence of this TCR beta chain was determined in a study of shared clonotypes between healthy human individuals. For the study at large: CD4 naive and CD4 memory each took three plates per donor, while CD8 naive took two and CD8 memory one.

About this clone: The antigen is undetermined.

Investigators divided CD4+ cells into CD45RA+ naive and CD45RA-negative memory subsets. The germline CDR1 and CDR2 sequences are SGHNT and YYREEE (reference sequence). This CDR3 has 16 amino acids. V lost 4 bases to trimming and J lost 3 bases, with 19 bases between them. Regarding the study as a whole: Tissues were not sampled, only blood, and their repertoires likely differ.

Replicate PCRs run on sorted subsets employed about 220 ng DNA, approximately 30,000 T cell genomes. The repertoire was sequenced with immunoSEQ multiplex PCR; TCRdb's copy has only in-frame clones and lacks some. The profile covers about 1 million clones, with 65% to 80% appearing a single time and 1.4% to 1.5% taken by the ten largest. The receptor comes from a man between 18 and 35 years old in good health. Sequencing was carried out using memory CD4+ T cells sorted from blood. Subset specified: CD45RA-negative fraction. This rearrangement joins TRBV5-4 to TRBJ2-5; the D gene is possibly TRBD2 (6 bases). The CDR3 nucleotides are TGTGCCAGCAGCCCGTTCGGGTGGGGGGAGAAAGAGACCCAGTACTTC. Translating it yields CASSPFGWGEKETQYF.